The TCR beta chain described here comes from a study of blood T cell repertoires in COVID-19. On the study more broadly: Samples of COVID-19 (acute and convalescent) were obtained from the United States, Italy and Spain. The cDNA or gDNA used as material had been derived from T cells, B-cell-depleted T cells, or PBMCs.

Original methodology: The authors estimated nucleated cell counts from reference gene primer amplification. The assay was immunoSEQ multiplex PCR, and TCRdb's table has in-frame clones only and misses some. The DNA was the basis for D and trimming; V, J and clone size are from that table. Found here are some 50,000 clones, roughly 77% of them singletons; the top ten hold less than 20%. Looked up from germline, CDR1 is MNHEY and CDR2 is SMNVEV (reference sequence). The CDR3 is made up of 13 amino acids. V lost 7 bases and J lost 8, with 12 bases in between. The material sequenced was peripheral blood. This sequence originates from a human donor with active or convalescent COVID-19. The donor label of this sample is uncertain. The chain uses TRBV27 and TRBJ1-6, with a possible D match to TRBD1 (6 bases). CDR3 protein: CASTTGYDSPLHF. CDR3 bases: TGTGCCAGCACCACAGGGTATGATTCACCCCTCCACTTT.